Sequencing of this T cell receptor (beta chain) was carried out in a study of T cells in Graves' hyperthyroidism and ophthalmopathy. Study-level background: Any treatment followed the collection of peripheral blood at initial diagnosis.

Germline CDR1 reads MNHNS; CDR2 reads SASEGT. The CDR3 length is 14 residues. Trimming took off 7 bases at V and 4 bases at J, with 11 bases between the two ends. TCR beta CDR3 regions were amplified from RNA. The TCR CDR3 was amplified in a first-round RT-PCR using the HTBI primer set. In TCRdb, the multiplex PCR reads were re-called with MiXCR into one record per CDR3 protein. The data show around 400,000 distinct CDR3 sequences, around 25% seen once. Stable disease denoted Graves' hyperthyroidism without ophthalmopathy progression within 18 months. In patients aged 18 to 65, hyperthyroidism was newly diagnosed, with duration under 2 months. The PBMCs were sourced from fresh peripheral blood (more than 8.5 ml).

The sequenced sample consisted of blood. The TCR was taken from a middle-aged man with Graves' hyperthyroidism. The chain recombines TRBV6-1 with TRBJ2-6; D unresolved. CDR3 region: CASTKLSGANVLTF. The CDR3 nucleotides are TGTGCCAGCACCAAGCTATCAGGGGCCAACGTCCTGACTTTC.